Below, one T cell receptor beta chain is given with its context. Its antigen is currently unknown. This specimen comes from a study of T-cell memory formation after mild COVID-19. This CDR3 contains 14 residues. The V segment lost 7 bases and the J segment 4 bases; nucleotides outside the gene matches: 6. Germline CDR1 SGHTA, CDR2 FQGTGA. Study-wide findings and caveats: A balance of CD4 and CD8 characterized clones contracting day 15 to 85, whereas later expanders leaned CD4+. Pre-infection memory held some responding clones, suggesting pre-existing cross-reactive T cells responded.

5'RACE, which relied on constant-segment primers, yielded TCR alpha and TCR beta cDNA libraries carrying sample barcodes and UMIs. One entry per CDR3 protein results from TCRdb running MiXCR on the 5' RACE reads. The table has over 400,000 distinct CDR3 sequences, less than 25% seen once. The TCR originated in an adult woman who had mild COVID-19 (a few samples of this study predate the infection). Cell type and time point are not known. The chain has TRBV7-3 and TRBJ2-3; the match to TRBD2 covers 9 bases. Sequences were obtained from PBMCs or a T cell subset sorted from them (not recorded which). The DNA for the CDR3 is TGTGCCAGCAAACTCGCGGGAGGGGCAGATACGCAGTATTTT. It yields the protein CASKLAGGADTQYF.